The present TCR beta chain was sequenced within a study of blood T cell repertoires in COVID-19. Across the study: The United States, Italy and Spain provided the acute and convalescent COVID-19 samples. PBMCs, B-cell-depleted T cells, or T cells provided the cDNA or gDNA that made up the material.

Methods used by the authors: By means of reference gene primer amplification, nucleated cell counts were estimated. TCRdb keeps only in-frame clones here, not all; method: immunoSEQ multiplex PCR. From that table come the V and J calls and clone size; the DNA was used to work out D and trimming. The sample lists 150,000 to 180,000 clones, approximately 78% occurring once. The CDR3 spans 14 residues. From germline, CDR1 is SEHNR and CDR2 FQNEAQ (reference sequence). Trimming pared 3 bases from V and 8 bases from J, leaving 13 bases between. The source of this sequence is a man older than 75 with acute or convalescent COVID-19. The chain carries TRBV7-9 and TRBJ1-4; maybe TRBD1 (5 bases). What was sequenced was peripheral blood. The CDR3 spells CASSLTTAGEKLFF. CDR3 coding DNA: TGTGCCAGCAGCTTGACGACAGCTGGAGAAAAACTGTTTTTT. The full variable domain, completed using reference TRBV7-9 and TRBJ1-4, is DTGVSQNPRHKITKRGQNVTFRCDPISEHNRLYWYRQTLGQGPEFLTYFQNEAQLEKSRLLSDRFSAERPKGSFSTLEIQRTEQGDSAMYLCASSLTTAGEKLFFGSGTQLSVL.